This T cell receptor (beta chain) emerged from a study of OX40 agonist ivuxolimab in advanced cancers. Assay: immunoSEQ multiplex PCR; the TCRdb copy retains only in-frame clones and omits some. The table shows 35,000 to 45,000 clones, with roughly 80% occurring only once. V was clipped by 6 bases and J by 2 bases; unmatched bases: 3. The V gene's germline CDR1 is MNHEY and CDR2 SMNVEV (reference sequence). This CDR3 has 13 amino acids. The origin of this receptor is an adult with an advanced solid tumor such as melanoma, head and neck, liver or kidney cancer. The chain joins TRBV27 to TRBJ2-7, with TRBD2 matching 8 bases. This sample comprised CD4+ or CD8+ T cells sorted from blood, obtained in a trial of the OX40 agonist ivuxolimab. CDR3 residues: CASSPGLAYEQYF. CDR3 DNA sequence: TGTGCCAGCAGCCCGGGACTAGCCTACGAGCAGTACTTC.